Described below is a single T cell receptor (beta chain) sequence and its context. Its antigen is currently unknown. The CDR3 runs to 13 residues. Germline loops: CDR1 DFQATT, CDR2 SNEGSKA (reference sequence). Trimming removed 3 bases from V and 3 bases from J, with 11 bases in between. RNA transcripts served as the template for amplifying TCR beta CDR3 regions. The HTBI primer set served for first-round RT-PCR of the TCR CDR3. From the multiplex PCR reads, TCRdb called clonotypes with MiXCR, one entry per CDR3 protein. The data contain about 340,000 distinct CDR3 sequences, roughly 18% of them seen just once; the ten biggest clones take up approximately 49%. This sample was included in a study of T cells in Graves' hyperthyroidism and ophthalmopathy. Regarding the study as a whole: Most thyroid-expanded clonotypes above 0.001 were also found in blood.

The source of the PBMCs was about 10 ml of fresh peripheral blood. The chain is built from TRBV20-1 and TRBJ1-1; D is ambiguous. The source material was blood. This TCR was sampled from a woman between 50 and 59 years old with Graves' hyperthyroidism. CDR3: CSASLSSDTEAFF. The CDR3 DNA reads TGCAGTGCTAGTCTCAGTTCGGACACTGAAGCTTTCTTT.